A single sample is the source of the 7 T cell receptor beta chains below, sequenced in a study of molecular identifiers for immune sequencing clone quantification. TCRdb processed the PCR reads anew with MiXCR; each CDR3 protein has one entry. The data show about 510,000 distinct CDR3 sequences, around 23% seen once. Sequencing was performed on naive CD8+ T cells from blood, with Jurkat cell RNA spiked in. Described subset: FACS-sorted CD8+CD4-CCR7+CD45RA+ naive T cells. These receptors came from a human donor in good health. Some libraries in this study had Jurkat cell RNA spiked in.

This clonotype was detected many times. The chain recombines TRBV9 with TRBJ2-3, with D unresolved. The ends were cut back, 2 bases at V and 1 base at J, with 8 bases in the middle. CDR3 size: 14 residues. Germline V gives CDR1 SGDLS, CDR2 YYNGEE. DNA of the CDR3: TGTGCCAGCAGCGTGGACGGAGGCACAGATACGCAGTATTTT. Translation: CASSVDGGTDTQYF.

With respect to this clonotype: The junction differs from germline at one of its ends, possibly a read error. V is TRBV6-5 and J is TRBJ1-1; TRBD1 might be the D (6 bases). The CDR3 has 15 amino acids. Germline V CDR1 and CDR2: MNHEY, SVGAGI. For the CDR3, the DNA is TGTGCCGGCAGTTACAGGGTCGGGGAGAACACTGAAGCTTTCTTT. It is translated as CAGSYRVGENTEAFF.

As regards this clonotype: This clone may be a read error of a much larger clone one base away. This chain links TRBV28 with TRBJ2-3, with TRBD2 as a possible D gene (6 bases). The CDR3 is 14 residues long. In germline, CDR1 is MDHEN, CDR2 SYDVKM. For the CDR3, the DNA is TGTGCCAGCAGTTTACATACTAGCACAGATGCGCAGTATTTT. Amino acid sequence: CASSLHTSTDAQYF.

The gene calls are TRBV27 and TRBJ1-1; weak D call: TRBD1 (5 bases). V lost 6 bases and J 5 bases, leaving 13 bases between the germline ends. Per the germline V gene, CDR1 is MNHEY and CDR2 is SMNVEV (reference sequence). The length of the CDR3 is 13 residues. The CDR3 sequence is CASRGGIRTEAFF. The CDR3 nucleotides read TGTGCCAGCAGGGGGGGGATTAGGACTGAAGCTTTCTTT.

This clonotype was recorded once. A much larger clone sits a single nucleotide away, making a read error possible. The V and J genes are TRBV12-3 or TRBV12-4 and TRBJ2-7, with D possibly TRBD1 on 6 matching bases. V was cut by 6 bases and J by 4 bases, with 19 bases left in between. This CDR3 is 15 amino acids long. In DNA, the CDR3 is TGTGCCAGCAGCACAACCCCTTTCGACAGGTACGAGCAGTACTTC. This sequence encodes CASSTTPFDRYEQYF.

V gene TRBV19 combines with J gene TRBJ2-7; 9 nucleotides match TRBD1. Unmatched junction bases numbered 4, after V lost 3 bases and J lost 1 base. The CDR3 covers 15 residues. Looked up from germline, CDR1 is LNHDA and CDR2 is SQIVND (reference sequence). In DNA, the CDR3 is TGTGCCAGTAGTATGGGGACAGGGTCGTCCTACGAGCAGTACTTC. As protein: CASSMGTGSSYEQYF.

This clonotype was counted many times. V usage is TRBV2 and J usage is TRBJ2-3; weak D call: TRBD2 (6 bases). The CDR3 spans 16 residues. The germline CDR1 and CDR2 sequences are SNHLY and FYNNEI. Between the trimmed V and J ends, which lost 2 bases and 0 bases, there was a span of 12 bases. The CDR3 protein is CASSEPSADSTDTQYF. The CDR3 DNA follows: TGTGCCAGCAGTGAACCTAGCGCAGATAGCACAGATACGCAGTATTTT.